This T cell receptor beta chain came from a study of blood T cell repertoires in COVID-19. Looking at the study overall: Material from acute and convalescent COVID-19 was sourced from the United States, Italy and Spain.

Sequencing used immunoSEQ multiplex PCR; TCRdb keeps in-frame clones, though not all of them. The sample records about 210,000 clones, about four fifths being singletons. The CDR3 is 15 amino acids. The ends lost 0 bases at V and 8 bases at J; junction bases unmatched: 6. In germline, CDR1 is SGHRS, CDR2 YFSETQ. A few counts support this clone. This receptor was obtained from a woman in her thirties or forties with acute or convalescent COVID-19. The chain carries TRBV5-1 and TRBJ1-4, with TRBD1 identical over 8 bases. The sequencing sample was made of peripheral blood. The CDR3 nucleotides read TGCGCCAGCAGCTTGGCCGGACAGGGTGGCGAAAAACTGTTTTTT. Amino acids: CASSLAGQGGEKLFF. Filled out from reference TRBV5-1 and TRBJ1-4, the complete variable domain reads KAGVTQTPRYLIKTRGQQVTLSCSPISGHRSVSWYQQTPGQGLQFLFEYFSETQRNKGNFPGRFSGRQFSNSRSEMNVSTLELGDSALYLCASSLAGQGGEKLFFGSGTQLSVL.